These T cell receptor beta chains were read from a single sample in a study of T-cell memory formation after mild COVID-19. MiXCR, applied by TCRdb to the 5' RACE reads, yields one record per CDR3 protein. The sample records approximately 490,000 distinct CDR3 sequences, around 20% being singletons. Sequenced material: PBMCs or a T cell subset sorted from them (not recorded which). These receptors came from an adult woman who had mild COVID-19 (a few samples of this study predate the infection). Cell type and time point are not known. Both conserved end residues are part of each CDR3. Fields, in order: D gene, clone size, V gene, J gene, CDR3 protein, CDR3 DNA. The D gene is left open where the match is weak. Rows give clone size only sometimes, using once, few, many, or a class for an expanded clone.

>TRBD1|few|TRBV7-9|TRBJ2-7
CASSSGQGWSYEQYF
TGTGCCAGCAGCTCCGGACAGGGTTGGTCCTACGAGCAGTACTTC
>TRBD2|few|TRBV2|TRBJ2-1
CASKGLAGEQFF
TGTGCCAGCAAAGGACTAGCGGGAGAGCAGTTCTTC
>TRBD1|few|TRBV5-1|TRBJ1-2
CASSLATGNGYTF
TGCGCCAGCAGCTTGGCGACAGGGAACGGCTACACCTTC
>TRBD2|-|TRBV11-3|TRBJ2-1
CASSLDRGGTYNEQFF
TGTGCCAGCAGCTTAGACCGGGGGGGTACCTACAATGAGCAGTTCTTC
>TRBD2|-|TRBV5-1|TRBJ2-5
CASSSLSLAGGRETQYF
TGCGCCAGCAGCTCCCTCTCGTTAGCGGGGGGAAGGGAGACCCAGTACTTC
>-|-|TRBV12-3/TRBV12-4|TRBJ2-3
CASSGGSSRAQGTQYF
TGTGCCAGCAGTGGGGGCAGCTCCCGCGCTCAAGGTACGCAGTATTTT
>TRBD1|few|TRBV4-1|TRBJ2-1
CASGPGQGGHEQFF
TGCGCCAGCGGACCGGGACAGGGAGGCCATGAGCAGTTCTTC
>TRBD2|-|TRBV27|TRBJ2-7
CASSFLRGLESYEQYF
TGTGCCAGCAGTTTCCTGAGAGGACTAGAATCCTACGAGCAGTACTTC
>TRBD2|-|TRBV20-1|TRBJ2-1
CSATWGLIYNEQFF
TGCAGTGCTACTTGGGGACTAATCTACAATGAGCAGTTCTTC
>TRBD1|few|TRBV7-2|TRBJ2-4
CASSLGTGLAKNIQYF
TGTGCCAGCAGCCTAGGGACAGGTCTAGCCAAAAACATTCAGTACTTC
>-|-|TRBV15|TRBJ1-1
CATSRDILGSGAAFF
TGTGCCACCAGCAGAGATATCTTGGGATCAGGGGCAGCTTTCTTT
>TRBD1|few|TRBV5-6|TRBJ2-1
CASSLEGPGQAANNEQFF
TGTGCCAGCAGCTTGGAGGGGCCCGGACAGGCTGCTAACAATGAGCAGTTCTTC
>TRBD1|few|TRBV5-1|TRBJ2-7
CASSTGTGGVYEQYF
TGCGCCAGCAGCACGGGGACAGGGGGAGTCTACGAGCAGTACTTC
>-|-|TRBV3-1|TRBJ2-7
CASIHNRVHEQYF
TGTGCCAGCATCCACAACCGAGTCCACGAGCAGTACTTC
>-|-|TRBV6-5|TRBJ1-5
CASKGREQPQHF
TGTGCCAGCAAGGGCAGGGAACAGCCCCAGCATTTT
>TRBD2|-|TRBV27|TRBJ2-7
CASSSILAGVLYEQYF
TGTGCCAGCAGTTCCATTCTAGCGGGGGTGCTCTACGAGCAGTACTTC
>TRBD1|-|TRBV7-6|TRBJ1-4
CASTPIRDRGRRVEKLFF
TGTGCCAGCACACCTATCCGGGACAGGGGGCGCAGAGTTGAAAAACTGTTTTTT
>TRBD2|-|TRBV7-9|TRBJ2-1
CASTSSGGTSYNEQFF
TGTGCCAGCACCTCGTCCGGGGGGACCTCCTACAATGAGCAGTTCTTC
>-|-|TRBV20-1|TRBJ1-4
CSARDLGGSEKLFF
TGCAGTGCTAGAGATCTTGGGGGTTCTGAAAAACTGTTTTTT
>-|-|TRBV9|TRBJ2-3
CASSVAVTYTGTDTQYF
TGTGCCAGCAGCGTAGCCGTTACCTATACAGGGACAGATACGCAGTATTTT
>-|few|TRBV29-1|TRBJ2-7
CSVLPRNSYEQYF
TGCAGCGTTCTCCCGCGGAACTCCTACGAGCAGTACTTC
>-|few|TRBV11-2|TRBJ1-1
CASSSPAGNTEAFF
TGTGCCAGCAGTTCCCCTGCCGGGAACACTGAAGCTTTCTTT
>-|-|TRBV20-1|TRBJ2-7
CSARGGAPHEQYF
TGCAGTGCTAGAGGCGGTGCGCCCCACGAGCAGTACTTC
>TRBD1|few|TRBV18|TRBJ1-6
CASSPSGQAYNSPLHF
TGTGCCAGCTCACCCTCCGGACAGGCCTATAATTCACCCCTCCACTTT
>-|few|TRBV4-1|TRBJ1-3
CASSPTPTGNTIYF
TGCGCCAGCAGCCCAACACCGACTGGAAACACCATATATTTT
>-|once|TRBV6-2/TRBV6-3|TRBJ1-1
CASSYAAVMNTEAFF
TGTGCCAGCAGTTACGCGGCGGTAATGAACACTGAAGCTTTCTTT
>TRBD2|few|TRBV7-2|TRBJ2-1
CASSLDLGLATYEQFF
TGTGCCAGCAGCTTAGACCTCGGACTAGCAACCTATGAGCAGTTCTTC
>TRBD2|few|TRBV5-1|TRBJ2-2
CASSIRGRAGELFF
TGCGCCAGCAGCATCCGCGGGAGGGCCGGGGAGCTGTTTTTT
>-|few|TRBV5-1|TRBJ2-5
CASSSTKETQYF
TGCGCCAGCAGCTCGACAAAAGAGACCCAGTACTTC
>TRBD2|few|TRBV18|TRBJ2-7
CASSPQGSGGLTYEQYF
TGTGCCAGCTCACCACAAGGTAGCGGGGGCCTTACCTACGAGCAGTACTTC
>-|-|TRBV12-3/TRBV12-4|TRBJ1-4
CASSLLEKLFF
TGTGCCAGCAGTTTACTTGAAAAACTGTTTTTT
>-|-|TRBV6-4|TRBJ2-3
CASSTGPTDTQYF
TGTGCCAGCAGCACGGGGCCCACAGATACGCAGTATTTT
>TRBD2|-|TRBV12-3/TRBV12-4|TRBJ2-1
CASGISGRAYEQFF
TGTGCCAGCGGAATTAGCGGGAGGGCCTATGAGCAGTTCTTC
>TRBD2|-|TRBV2|TRBJ2-3
CASRKGLAAAEADTQYF
TGTGCCAGCAGGAAGGGACTAGCGGCGGCGGAGGCAGATACGCAGTATTTT
>TRBD2|few|TRBV5-1|TRBJ2-3
CASRGTSATSTDTQYF
TGCGCCAGCAGGGGGACTAGCGCAACTAGCACAGATACGCAGTATTTT
>TRBD2|-|TRBV4-3|TRBJ2-6
CASSQDFGLALSGANVLTF
TGCGCCAGCAGCCAAGATTTCGGACTAGCGCTCTCTGGGGCCAACGTCCTGACTTTC
>-|few|TRBV4-3|TRBJ2-1
CASSQRGNEQFF
TGCGCCAGCAGCCAACGGGGCAATGAGCAGTTCTTC
>TRBD2|few|TRBV5-1|TRBJ2-5
CASSLRPSGYQETQYF
TGCGCCAGCAGCTTGCGACCTAGCGGGTACCAAGAGACCCAGTACTTC
>-|few|TRBV12-3/TRBV12-4|TRBJ2-1
CASSLSQLTPYNEQFF
TGTGCCAGCAGTTTAAGTCAACTAACCCCTTACAATGAGCAGTTCTTC
>-|few|TRBV9|TRBJ2-4
CASSVDLAKNIQYF
TGTGCCAGCAGCGTAGACCTAGCCAAAAACATTCAGTACTTC
>-|-|TRBV6-2/TRBV6-3|TRBJ1-1
CASSSEEGYTEAFF
TGTGCCAGCAGTTCCGAGGAAGGCTACACTGAAGCTTTCTTT